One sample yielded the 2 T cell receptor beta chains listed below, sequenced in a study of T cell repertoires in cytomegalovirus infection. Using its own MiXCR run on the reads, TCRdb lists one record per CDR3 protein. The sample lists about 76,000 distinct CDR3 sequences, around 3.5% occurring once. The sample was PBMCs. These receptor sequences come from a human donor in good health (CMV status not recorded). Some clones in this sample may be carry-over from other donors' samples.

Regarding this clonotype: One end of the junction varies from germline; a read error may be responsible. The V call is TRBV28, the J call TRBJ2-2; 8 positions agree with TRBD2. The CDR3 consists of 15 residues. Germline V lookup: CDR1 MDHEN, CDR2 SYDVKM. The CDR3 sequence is CASTWLGGGTGDLFF. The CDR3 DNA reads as TGTGCCAGCACCTGGCTCGGGGGGGGGACCGGGGATCTGTTTTTT. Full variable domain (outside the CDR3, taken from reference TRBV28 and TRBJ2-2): DVKVTQSSRYLVKRTGEKVFLECVQDMDHENMFWYRQDPGLGLRLIYFSYDVKMKEKGDIPEGYSVSREKKERFSLILESASTNQTSMYLCASTWLGGGTGDLFFGEGSRLTVL.

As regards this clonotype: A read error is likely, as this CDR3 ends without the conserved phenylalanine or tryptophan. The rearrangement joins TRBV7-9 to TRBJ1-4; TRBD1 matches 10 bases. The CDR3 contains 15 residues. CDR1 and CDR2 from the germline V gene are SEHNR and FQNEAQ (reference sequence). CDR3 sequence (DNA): TGTGCCAGCAGCCGCTCGTGGACAGGGGGTGAAAACCTGTTTGTT. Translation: CASSRSWTGGENLFV.